This T cell receptor beta chain was recorded in a study of blood T cell repertoires in COVID-19. CDR1 is SNHLY and CDR2 is FYNNEI in the germline V gene. The CDR3 totals 12 residues. V gave up 4 bases and J gave up 8 bases, with 11 bases separating them. Sequenced by immunoSEQ multiplex PCR; TCRdb stores in-frame clones only, minus some. Of approximately 100,000 clones detected, about 90% appear once; the ten largest clones hold 17%. Specimen: peripheral blood. The chain employs TRBV2 and TRBJ1-2; D remains ambiguous. The receptor was isolated from a man aged 50-59 years with acute or convalescent COVID-19. The CDR3 DNA reads TGTGCCAGCAGTGTTCGGGGAGAGGGCTACACCTTC. This sequence encodes CASSVRGEGYTF.